Sequencing of this T cell receptor beta chain was carried out in a study of T cells after yellow fever vaccination. Notes on the study in general: It was the secondary response that reached its peak faster, day 5 versus 15, but it was weaker. Reappearance after the booster was seen for most primary-vaccination clones, at 96% CD4 and 85% to 90% CD8. The bulk population could contribute abundant contaminating clonotypes to FACS-sorted repertoires.

At least ten counts were recorded for this clonotype. Its antigen is not known. TCRdb used MiXCR to reprocess the 5' RACE reads, holding one entry per CDR3 protein. The top ten clones hold more than 2% of a sample with about 69,000 distinct CDR3 sequences, around 6.2% of them seen once. This sequence was found in a man younger than 30 who received the YFV17D yellow fever vaccine. Material: CD4+ T cells sorted from PBMCs, obtained more than 13 days after the first yellow fever vaccination.

The DNA of the CDR3 is TGTGCCAGCAGCTCGACAGGGTCTGGAAACACCATATATTTT. Protein sequence: CASSSTGSGNTIYF. The chain combines TRBV12-3 or TRBV12-4 with TRBJ1-3, with 7 bases identical to TRBD1. The CDR3 is made up of 14 amino acids. The ends lost 6 bases at V and 1 base at J; junction bases unmatched: 3.